The next 9 T cell receptor beta chains were all read from a single sample in a study of blood T cell repertoires in COVID-19. Profiled with immunoSEQ multiplex PCR; TCRdb holds only in-frame clones, not every one. The profile shows more than 95,000 clones, 82% of them singletons. Specimen: peripheral blood. Source of these receptors: a man aged 55 to 70 with acute or convalescent COVID-19.

The chain combines TRBV10-1 with TRBJ1-5; D call uncertain. CDR3 length: 12 amino acids. The germline CDR1 and CDR2 sequences are WNHNN and SYGVQD (reference sequence). The V end was cut by 6 bases, the J end by 9 bases, with 12 bases between. The CDR3 nucleotides are TGCGCCAGCAGCTACCGAGGAGGGCCCCAGCATTTT. Translating it yields CASSYRGGPQHF.

The chain employs TRBV20-1 and TRBJ2-3; D might be TRBD2 (7 bases). This CDR3 has 13 amino acids. Trimming shortened V by 3 bases and J by 5 bases, and 12 bases separated the two germline ends. Germline-derived CDR1 and CDR2 are DFQATT and SNEGSKA (reference sequence). Here the CDR3 reads CSASRGAIDTQYF. CDR3 DNA sequence: TGCAGTGCTAGTCGGGGGGCCATAGATACGCAGTATTTT.

A single count supports this clone. The chain is built from TRBV5-4 and TRBJ1-3; 7 nucleotides agree with TRBD1. V was clipped by 5 bases and J by 0 bases; unmatched bases: 5. Germline loops: CDR1 SGHNT, CDR2 YYREEE (reference sequence). The CDR3 spans 15 residues. The CDR3 spells CASRQTGSSGNTIYF. In nucleotides, the CDR3 is TGTGCCAGCAGGCAGACAGGGAGCTCTGGAAACACCATATATTTT. The whole variable domain, filled in from reference TRBV5-4 and TRBJ1-3, reads ETGVTQSPTHLIKTRGQQVTLRCSSQSGHNTVSWYQQALGQGPQFIFQYYREEENGRGNFPPRFSGLQFPNYSSELNVNALELDDSALYLCASRQTGSSGNTIYFGEGSWLTVV.

This sequence joins TRBV28 and TRBJ2-7; TRBD2 might be the D (6 bases). Germline lookup yields CDR1 MDHEN and CDR2 SYDVKM. Trimming pared 10 bases from V and 0 bases from J, leaving 19 bases between. This CDR3 region has 15 residues. CDR3 DNA: TGTGCCACCTCACTACCCGGGAGCAGCTCCTACGAGCAGTACTTC. It translates to CATSLPGSSSYEQYF.

V and J are TRBV10-3 and TRBJ2-4; D may be TRBD1 (5 bases). The CDR3 has 14 amino acids. CDR1 ENHRY and CDR2 SYGVKD come from the germline V gene. The V end lost 0 bases, the J end lost 6 bases, and 9 bases lay between the germline ends. In DNA, the CDR3 is TGTGCCATCAGTGAGTCAACCCAGGGAAACATTCAGTACTTC. Translation: CAISESTQGNIQYF.

This clone was detected only a few times. V and J are TRBV18 and TRBJ1-3, with TRBD1 identical over 7 bases. Looked up from germline, CDR1 is KGHSH and CDR2 is LQKENI. The CDR3 totals 15 residues. The V and J ends lost 3 bases and 0 bases, in that order; junction bases with no gene match: 2. CDR3 sequence reads: CASSPGQNSGNTIYF. CDR3 nucleotide sequence: TGTGCCAGCTCACCGGGACAGAACTCTGGAAACACCATATATTTT.

The gene calls are TRBV6-6 and TRBJ2-3; no definite D call. V shed 5 bases and J shed 2 bases, with 8 bases lying between them. Germline values: CDR1 MNHNY, CDR2 SVGAGI (reference sequence). This CDR3 region has 13 residues. CDR3 DNA sequence: TGTGCCAGCAGTAACACTAACACAGATACGCAGTATTTT. Residues: CASSNTNTDTQYF.

J is TRBJ1-2 and V is TRBV6-5; D is unclear. The length of the CDR3 is 11 residues. V lost 8 bases, J lost 5 bases, and 9 bases lay in between. From germline, CDR1 is MNHEY and CDR2 SVGAGI. CDR3 sequence: CASEEGYGYTF. CDR3 coding DNA: TGTGCCAGCGAGGAGGGTTATGGCTACACCTTC.

The chain employs TRBV3-1 (or the pseudogene TRBV3-2) and TRBJ1-2; D is undetermined. Germline CDR1 and CDR2: LGHDT and YNNKEL (reference sequence). This CDR3 comprises 16 residues. V lost 1 base to trimming and J lost 4 bases, with 16 bases between them. CDR3 sequence: CASSQGFYGSLYGYTF. Written as DNA, the CDR3 is TGTGCCAGCAGCCAAGGGTTTTACGGGTCGCTCTATGGCTACACCTTC.